Following are 20 T cell receptor beta chains from one sample sequenced in a study of T cell changes during pregnancy in multiple sclerosis. Assay used: immunoSEQ multiplex PCR; TCRdb lists only in-frame clones, some missing. The sample consists of 30,000 to 40,000 clones, 94% of them appearing once. The sequencing used CD4+ T cells from peripheral blood mononuclear cells, collected in the second trimester of pregnancy. Source of these receptors: a female donor with multiple sclerosis, enrolled in a pregnancy study.

The chain carries TRBV9 and TRBJ2-7; the match to TRBD1 covers 9 bases. The germline gives CDR1 SGDLS, CDR2 YYNGEE. Trimming took 0 bases from V and 4 from J; bases not matched to a gene: 8. CDR3 length: 16 residues. In DNA, the CDR3 is TGTGCCAGCAGCGTAGAGTGGGACAGGGAAATATACGAGCAGTACTTC. It translates to CASSVEWDREIYEQYF.

This rearrangement joins TRBV5-1 to TRBJ1-2; 7 nucleotides line up with TRBD1. This CDR3 comprises 15 residues. The junction had 11 bases not matched to a gene; V was cut back by 3 bases and J by 6 bases. From germline, CDR1 is SGHRS and CDR2 YFSETQ. The CDR3 bases are TGCGCCAGCAGCTATGGACAGGTCGACCAGCATGGCTACACCTTC. Translation gives CASSYGQVDQHGYTF.

The rearrangement uses TRBV15 and TRBJ2-5; D is possibly TRBD1 (6 bases). V was clipped by 5 bases and J by 5 bases, with 18 bases between them. CDR1 and CDR2 from the germline V gene are LNHNV and YYDKDF (reference sequence). This CDR3 is 15 amino acids long. Here the CDR3 DNA reads TGTGCCACCAGCGGGCCTCTCAGGGGTCGCGAGACCCAGTACTTC. Translation: CATSGPLRGRETQYF. The whole variable domain, remainder taken from reference TRBV15 and TRBJ2-5, is DAMVIQNPRYQVTQFGKPVTLSCSQTLNHNVMYWYQQKSSQAPKLLFHYYDKDFNNEADTPDNFQSRRPNTSFCFLDIRSPGLGDTAMYLCATSGPLRGRETQYFGPGTRLLVL.

The rearrangement uses TRBV19 and TRBJ2-7; weak D call: TRBD2 (5 bases). CDR1 is LNHDA, CDR2 SQIVND, per germline (reference sequence). V lost 2 bases to trimming and J lost 6 bases, with 17 bases between them. The length of the CDR3 is 15 residues. CDR3 amino acids: CASSIKVQVGGEQYF. CDR3 nucleotide sequence: TGTGCCAGTAGTATAAAGGTCCAGGTTGGAGGCGAGCAGTACTTC.

The chain recombines TRBV18 with TRBJ1-5; D might be TRBD1 (6 bases). Trimming stripped 1 base from V and 4 bases from J, with 14 bases between. The V gene's germline CDR1 is KGHSH and CDR2 LQKENI. The CDR3 spans 16 residues. The DNA of the CDR3 is TGTGCCAGCTCACCACGGAAGGGGGAAAGAAATCAGCCCCAGCATTTT. Residues: CASSPRKGERNQPQHF.

The chain employs TRBV18 and TRBJ1-2; 10 nucleotides align to TRBD1. Germline assignment: CDR1 KGHSH and CDR2 LQKENI. This CDR3 region has 15 residues. With V trimmed by 3 bases and J by 8 bases, 9 bases remained unmatched. The CDR3: CASSPLSGTGEGYTF. CDR3 DNA: TGTGCCAGCTCACCCCTTTCCGGGACAGGGGAGGGCTACACCTTC.

The chain couples TRBV5-1 to TRBJ1-1; 7 bases are shared with TRBD1. Germline V gives CDR1 SGHRS, CDR2 YFSETQ. This CDR3 is built from 13 residues. Trimming removed 3 bases from V and 4 bases from J; junction bases left unmatched: 3. CDR3 coding DNA: TGCGCCAGCAGCTCGACAGGGTTCACTGAAGCTTTCTTT. Its protein product is CASSSTGFTEAFF.

The gene calls are TRBV27 and TRBJ2-7; TRBD2 matches at 13 bases. Trimming took 3 bases from V and 2 from J; bases not matched to a gene: 13. Germline lookup yields CDR1 MNHEY and CDR2 SMNVEV (reference sequence). This CDR3 contains 19 residues. The CDR3 region is CASSFPRTSGSPSTYEQYF. The CDR3, as DNA: TGTGCCAGCAGTTTCCCCCGGACTAGCGGGAGCCCGTCTACCTACGAGCAGTACTTC.

The chain is built from TRBV6-4 and TRBJ1-4; no clear D. Looked up from germline, CDR1 is MRHNA and CDR2 is SNTAGT. The CDR3 loop spans 16 amino acids. V shed 3 bases and J shed 1 base, with 12 bases lying between them. CDR3 loop: CASSEGSAGTNEKLFF. CDR3 bases: TGTGCCAGCAGTGAAGGGTCCGCGGGAACTAATGAAAAACTGTTTTTT.

The chain joins TRBV7-8 to TRBJ2-3, with 10 bases identical to TRBD2. V was clipped by 3 bases and J by 0 bases; unmatched bases: 3. The CDR3 has 16 residues. Germline CDR1 is SGHVS and CDR2 is FQNEAQ. CDR3 DNA: TGTGCCAGCAGCTTGGGACTAGCGATTAGCACAGATACGCAGTATTTT. Protein: CASSLGLAISTDTQYF. The variable domain in full, with the rest retrieved from reference TRBV7-8 and TRBJ2-3, is GAGVSQSPRYKVAKRGQDVALRCDPISGHVSLFWYQQALGQGPEFLTYFQNEAQLDKSGLPSDRFFAERPEGSVSTLKIQRTQQEDSAVYLCASSLGLAISTDTQYFGPGTRLTVL.

This clone was observed a handful of times. The V gene is TRBV4-2, the J gene TRBJ2-2, with 7 bases fitting TRBD1. Germline V gene lookup returns CDR1 LGHNA and CDR2 YNFKEQ. V dropped 5 bases and J dropped 4; count of bases not matched to a gene: 4. CDR3 length: 14 residues. CDR3 residues: CASSSSGGTGELFF. In DNA form, the CDR3 reads TGTGCCAGCAGCTCCTCAGGGGGCACCGGGGAGCTGTTTTTT.

The V gene is TRBV4-2, the J gene TRBJ2-5; D might be TRBD2 (6 bases). V lost 1 base, J lost 0 bases, and 9 bases lay in between. Per the germline V gene, CDR1 is LGHNA and CDR2 is YNFKEQ. CDR3 length: 15 residues. For the CDR3, the DNA is TGTGCCAGCAGCCAAGGCGCTAGCGACCAAGAGACCCAGTACTTC. Its protein product is CASSQGASDQETQYF.

The rearrangement uses TRBV6-6 and TRBJ2-7, with D perhaps TRBD1 (6 bases). This CDR3 contains 15 residues. Germline V gives CDR1 MNHNY, CDR2 SVGAGI (reference sequence). V lost 2 bases to trimming and J lost 3 bases, with 14 bases between them. DNA for the CDR3: TGTGCCAGCAGTTACGCCAACAGGGTAAACTACGAGCAGTACTTC. It encodes CASSYANRVNYEQYF.

The CDR3 region is CAWSVLAGGDTQYF. The CDR3 nucleotides read TGTGCCTGGAGTGTACTAGCGGGAGGAGATACGCAGTATTTT. The chain recombines TRBV30 with TRBJ2-3, with 12 nucleotides matching TRBD2. There are 14 residues in the CDR3. Trimming took 0 bases from V and 5 from J; bases not matched to a gene: 0. The germline gives CDR1 GTSNPN, CDR2 SVGIG (reference sequence).

This sequence joins TRBV11-2 and TRBJ2-2, with 8 bases that match TRBD1. The CDR3 is made up of 17 amino acids. Germline trimming cut 1 base from V and 7 bases from J; bases unmatched to any gene: 11. Germline-derived CDR1 and CDR2 are SGHAT and FQNNGV. The CDR3 DNA is TGTGCCAGCAGCTTAGGCCGGGACATTGACAGGGGCGGGGAGCTGTTTTTT. It specifies CASSLGRDIDRGGELFF.

This sequence joins TRBV27 and TRBJ2-1; 11 bases align to TRBD2. CDR3 length: 18 residues. Germline values: CDR1 MNHEY, CDR2 SMNVEV (reference sequence). Losses at the gene ends were 2 bases for V and 4 bases for J; bases not matched to a gene: 10. As DNA, the CDR3 is TGTGCCAGCAGTTTAGGTCCCTTCGGACTAGCGGGTTACAATGAGCAGTTCTTC. Its translation is CASSLGPFGLAGYNEQFF.

The chain couples TRBV19 to TRBJ2-5, with 9 bases identical to TRBD1. CDR3 length equals 15 residues. The germline gives CDR1 LNHDA, CDR2 SQIVND (reference sequence). Unmatched junction bases numbered 6, after V lost 5 bases and J lost 2 bases. The DNA of the CDR3 is TGTGCCAGTAGTTCCGGGACAGGGTCACAAGAGACCCAGTACTTC. Translated, it gives CASSSGTGSQETQYF.

V gene TRBV10-1 combines with J gene TRBJ2-1, with 9 positions matching TRBD2. CDR3 length: 18 residues. Losses at the gene ends were 0 bases for V and 4 bases for J; bases not matched to a gene: 10. CDR1 and CDR2 (germline): WNHNN, SYGVQD (reference sequence). This chain's CDR3 is CASSESRGSGRRYNEQFF. Written as DNA, the CDR3 is TGCGCCAGCAGTGAGTCCCGGGGAAGCGGGAGGAGGTACAATGAGCAGTTCTTC.

The CDR3 protein is CASSLAGVTNTGELFF. Here the CDR3 DNA reads TGCGCCAGCAGCTTGGCCGGAGTCACGAACACCGGGGAGCTGTTTTTT. The genes are TRBV5-1 and TRBJ2-2; D gene unclear. Trimming removed 0 bases at V and 0 bases at J, with 9 bases between. Germline CDR1 and CDR2: SGHRS and YFSETQ. This CDR3 region has 16 residues.

This CDR3 reads CASTTGSGNTIYF. The CDR3 coding sequence is TGTGCCAGCACCACAGGCTCTGGAAACACCATATATTTT. The gene calls are TRBV9 and TRBJ1-3; possible D gene TRBD1, 5 bases. CDR1 is SGDLS and CDR2 is YYNGEE in the germline V gene. This CDR3 spans 13 amino acids. Trimming stripped 6 bases from V and 0 bases from J, with 7 bases between.